One sample yielded the 13 T cell receptor beta chains listed below, sequenced in a study of T cell changes during pregnancy in multiple sclerosis (dated by TCRdb to the late 2010s). The library was generated by the immunoSEQ multiplex PCR assay. Not all clones reach the TCRdb copy of this immuneACCESS table, which keeps in-frame sequences only. Checked studies attribute under half of the gap to unresolved V genes and leave the rest unexplained. The sample records about 36,000 clones, just over 90% of which are singletons. The top ten constitute approximately 0.38% of the sample. Specimen: CD4+ T cells from peripheral blood mononuclear cells, collected in the first trimester of pregnancy. All receptors come from a female donor with multiple sclerosis, enrolled in a pregnancy study.

This chain connects TRBV6-1 to TRBJ2-7; D not resolved. The germline V and J ends were trimmed by 3 bases and 0 bases, with 12 bases remaining between them. Germline loops: CDR1 MNHNS, CDR2 SASEGT. This CDR3 comprises 15 residues. The CDR3 loop reads CASSEPGVISYEQYF. In DNA form, the CDR3 reads TGTGCCAGCAGTGAGCCCGGAGTTATCTCCTACGAGCAGTACTTC.

The V and J genes are TRBV5-6 and TRBJ1-1; D might be TRBD1 (5 bases). This CDR3 comprises 14 residues. The germline CDR1 and CDR2 sequences are SGHDT and YYEEEE. The ends were cut back, 0 bases at V and 10 bases at J, with 16 bases in the middle. CDR3 sequence reads: CASSLDGGSSRAFF. CDR3 coding DNA: TGTGCCAGCAGCTTGGACGGGGGGTCGAGTCGAGCTTTCTTT. Complete variable domain (other parts from reference TRBV5-6 and TRBJ1-1): DAGVTQSPTHLIKTRGQQVTLRCSPKSGHDTVSWYQQALGQGPQFIFQYYEEEERQRGNFPDRFSGHQFPNYSSELNVNALLLGDSALYLCASSLDGGSSRAFFGQGTRLTVV.

This clone has a single count. The V call is TRBV27, the J call TRBJ1-2; D is possibly TRBD1 (6 bases). The CDR3 spans 16 residues. Germline lookup yields CDR1 MNHEY and CDR2 SMNVEV (reference sequence). V was shortened by 3 bases and J by 0 bases, with 14 bases between the two germline ends. The CDR3 nucleotides are TGTGCCAGCAGTTTGAAGGGAGGGGGAACTAACTATGGCTACACCTTC. Protein: CASSLKGGGTNYGYTF.

The CDR3 here is CASSQDKGGLGRYNSPLHF. The CDR3 coding sequence is TGCGCCAGCAGCCAAGATAAGGGGGGACTCGGGAGGTATAATTCACCCCTCCACTTT. The chain carries TRBV4-1 and TRBJ1-6; D possibly corresponds to TRBD1 (6 bases). Germline values: CDR1 MGHRA, CDR2 YSYEKL. There are 19 residues in the CDR3. The V end was cut by 0 bases, the J end by 4 bases, with 19 bases between.

The rearrangement joins TRBV7-9 to TRBJ2-7, with 9 bases matching TRBD1. The germline V gene has CDR1 SEHNR and CDR2 FQNEAQ (reference sequence). V shed 8 bases and J 6 bases; nucleotides not matched to a gene: 8. The CDR3 totals 13 residues. The CDR3 reads CASATGQGGEQYF. The CDR3 bases are TGTGCCAGCGCAACGGGACAGGGTGGCGAGCAGTACTTC.

The rearrangement links TRBV6-5 to TRBJ2-5; the D gene is possibly TRBD2 (5 bases). V was trimmed by 2 bases and J by 5 bases, leaving 15 bases between them. The CDR3 is made up of 15 amino acids. Germline CDR1 and CDR2: MNHEY and SVGAGI. Here the CDR3 DNA reads TGTGCCAGCAGTTACCGGGCGGGCGTGGTGGAGACCCAGTACTTC. Translating gives CASSYRAGVVETQYF.

The chain joins TRBV2 to TRBJ2-7; 7 nucleotides agree with TRBD1. The CDR3 covers 12 residues. The germline CDR1 and CDR2 sequences are SNHLY and FYNNEI. The V gene end was trimmed by 10 bases and the J gene end by 0 bases; junction bases not matched to a gene: 3. The CDR3 loop reads CATRQGSYEQYF. The CDR3 DNA is TGTGCCACTCGACAGGGCTCCTACGAGCAGTACTTC.

This chain links TRBV25-1 with TRBJ1-5; D gene uncertain. Deletions cut 1 base from V and 4 bases from J, with 2 bases between. The CDR3 runs to 12 residues. Germline CDR1 is MGHDK and CDR2 is SYGVNS. CDR3 sequence reads: CASSELNQPQHF. CDR3 nucleotides: TGTGCCAGCAGTGAATTAAATCAGCCCCAGCATTTT. Drawing the rest from reference TRBV25-1 and TRBJ1-5, the complete variable domain is EADIYQTPRYLVIGTGKKITLECSQTMGHDKMYWYQQDPGMELHLIHYSYGVNSTEKGDLSSESTVSRIRTEHFPLTLESARPSHTSQYLCASSELNQPQHFGDGTRLSIL.

The rearrangement uses TRBV28 and TRBJ2-1; D gene ambiguous. V shed 3 bases and J shed 5 bases, with 14 bases lying between them. Germline CDR1 MDHEN, CDR2 SYDVKM. The CDR3 runs to 15 residues. Written as DNA, the CDR3 is TGTGCCAGCAGTTTTGCGCCGGTTCTTAACAATGAGCAGTTCTTC. This gives the protein CASSFAPVLNNEQFF.

J is TRBJ2-1 and V is TRBV4-1; 10 nucleotides agree with TRBD2. Germline lookup yields CDR1 MGHRA and CDR2 YSYEKL. There are 19 residues in the CDR3. With V trimmed by 3 bases and J by 7 bases, 18 bases remained unmatched. CDR3 sequence: CASSQLGPPASGRLNEQFF. CDR3 nucleotides: TGCGCCAGCAGCCAGCTGGGGCCCCCGGCTAGCGGGAGATTAAATGAGCAGTTCTTC.

CDR3 DNA: TGTGCCAGCTCACCCGGAGGGACAGATACGCAGTATTTT. Protein product: CASSPGGTDTQYF. The chain combines TRBV18 with TRBJ2-3, with a tentative D call TRBD2 (6 bases). The CDR3 consists of 13 residues. Germline assignment: CDR1 KGHSH and CDR2 LQKENI. Trimming took 3 bases from V and 3 from J, leaving 7 bases between them.

J is TRBJ1-2 and V is TRBV7-2; a weak D match, TRBD1 (5 bases). Deletions cut 1 base from V and 2 bases from J, with 11 bases between. The V gene's germline CDR1 is SGHTA and CDR2 FQGNSA. The CDR3 extends over 15 amino acids. CDR3 loop: CASSLGAGKNYGYTF. The CDR3 DNA is TGTGCCAGCAGCTTAGGGGCAGGGAAGAACTATGGCTACACCTTC.

The V gene is TRBV30, the J gene TRBJ2-1, with TRBD1 identical over 7 bases. This CDR3 contains 13 residues. V was clipped by 3 bases and J by 6 bases; unmatched bases: 5. Per germline, CDR1 GTSNPN and CDR2 SVGIG (reference sequence). CDR3 nucleotides: TGTGCCTGGAGAAGGCCAGGGGGCAATGAGCAGTTCTTC. This encodes CAWRRPGGNEQFF. The full variable domain, in which reference TRBV30 and TRBJ2-1 provide the parts outside the CDR3, is SQTIHQWPATLVQPVGSPLSLECTVEGTSNPNLYWYRQAAGRGLQLLFYSVGIGQISSEVPQNLSASRPQDRQFILSSKKLLLSDSGFYLCAWRRPGGNEQFFGPGTRLTVL.